Shown below are 9 T cell receptor beta chains from a single sample sequenced in a study of T cells after yellow fever vaccination. TCRdb used MiXCR to reprocess the 5' RACE reads, holding one entry per CDR3 protein. The table has under 150,000 distinct CDR3 sequences, less than 9.5% seen once. The specimen was CD4+ T cells sorted from PBMCs, collected 5 days after the yellow fever booster vaccination. These receptors were collected from a young man who received the YFV17D yellow fever vaccine.

The table lists this clonotype with many counts. The rearrangement uses TRBV2 and TRBJ1-3, with 7 bases identical to TRBD1. After removal of 9 bases from V and 2 bases from J, the junction contained 4 bases not matched to a gene. This CDR3 is built from 13 residues. Looked up from germline, CDR1 is SNHLY and CDR2 is FYNNEI. The CDR3 loop reads CASTRGPGNTIYF. CDR3 DNA: TGTGCCAGTACAAGGGGGCCTGGAAACACCATATATTTT.

In this sample, this clonotype turned up many times. The chain combines TRBV4-3 with TRBJ2-3; weak D call: TRBD2 (5 bases). CDR1 and CDR2 (germline): LGHNA, YSLEER. This CDR3 has 16 amino acids. Trimming cost V 1 base and J 0 bases, with 11 bases left between them. The CDR3 nucleotides read TGCGCCAGCAGCCAAGTCCTGACGGGGAGCACAGATACGCAGTATTTT. This codes for CASSQVLTGSTDTQYF.

This clonotype occurred many times. The chain carries TRBV4-3 and TRBJ1-1, with D perhaps matching TRBD1 (5 bases). Trimming took off 1 base at V and 6 bases at J, with 15 bases between the two ends. This CDR3 has 15 residues. Germline V CDR1 and CDR2: LGHNA, YSLEER. The CDR3 loop is CASSQGGGFSAEAFF. In DNA, the CDR3 is TGCGCCAGCAGCCAAGGGGGGGGGTTTAGCGCTGAAGCTTTCTTT.

The chain has TRBV30 and TRBJ2-7; D is ambiguous. This CDR3 is built from 13 residues. The V end lost 2 bases, the J end lost 2 bases, and 10 bases lay between the germline ends. Germline V gene sequence: CDR1 GTSNPN, CDR2 SVGIG (reference sequence). CDR3 sequence: CAWSSGSAYEQYF. CDR3 nucleotide sequence: TGTGCCTGGAGTTCGGGCAGTGCCTACGAGCAGTACTTC.

Many counts were recorded for this clonotype. The chain is built from TRBV29-1 and TRBJ2-2, with D perhaps matching TRBD1 (6 bases). Germline loops: CDR1 SQVTM, CDR2 ANQGSEA. The V and J ends lost 4 bases and 0 bases respectively, with 9 bases between them. The CDR3 totals 14 residues. CDR3 sequence (DNA): TGCAGCGTTGCGGGACAAACGAACACCGGGGAGCTGTTTTTT. Amino acid sequence: CSVAGQTNTGELFF.

This clonotype was recorded many times. The V gene is TRBV11-3, the J gene TRBJ2-2, with a possible D match to TRBD1 (6 bases). V lost 4 bases, J lost 1 base, and 10 bases lay in between. The V gene's germline CDR1 is SGHNT and CDR2 YENEEA. The CDR3 consists of 15 residues. The CDR3 sequence is CASSSGTLNTGELFF. CDR3 sequence (DNA): TGTGCCAGCAGCTCGGGGACACTGAACACCGGGGAGCTGTTTTTT.

The J gene is TRBJ2-7, the V gene TRBV7-2; D unresolved. The V end lost 5 bases, the J end lost 2 bases, and 16 bases lay between the germline ends. In germline, CDR1 is SGHTA, CDR2 FQGNSA. The CDR3 spans 15 residues. The CDR3 reads CASSPGPSPAYEQYF. The CDR3 DNA reads as TGTGCCAGCAGCCCCGGGCCAAGCCCCGCCTACGAGCAGTACTTC.

The chain carries TRBV5-1 and TRBJ2-3, with 8 bases aligning to TRBD1. The J segment lost 2 bases and the V segment lost 4 bases, leaving 6 bases of the junction unmatched. Germline V lookup: CDR1 SGHRS, CDR2 YFSETQ. The CDR3 is made up of 15 amino acids. The CDR3 here is CASSPPGQVTDTQYF. The CDR3 DNA sequence: TGCGCCAGCAGCCCACCGGGACAGGTCACAGATACGCAGTATTTT.

This clonotype has at least ten counts. The rearrangement joins TRBV20-1 to TRBJ2-1; TRBD2 matches at 9 bases. The CDR3 sequence is 16 residues long. The V gene end was trimmed by 5 bases and the J gene end by 4 bases; junction bases not matched to a gene: 12. Germline values: CDR1 DFQATT, CDR2 SNEGSKA (reference sequence). CDR3 coding DNA: TGCAGTGCTGCGCTTAGCGGGGGTAGGGGATACAATGAGCAGTTCTTC. Residues: CSAALSGGRGYNEQFF.